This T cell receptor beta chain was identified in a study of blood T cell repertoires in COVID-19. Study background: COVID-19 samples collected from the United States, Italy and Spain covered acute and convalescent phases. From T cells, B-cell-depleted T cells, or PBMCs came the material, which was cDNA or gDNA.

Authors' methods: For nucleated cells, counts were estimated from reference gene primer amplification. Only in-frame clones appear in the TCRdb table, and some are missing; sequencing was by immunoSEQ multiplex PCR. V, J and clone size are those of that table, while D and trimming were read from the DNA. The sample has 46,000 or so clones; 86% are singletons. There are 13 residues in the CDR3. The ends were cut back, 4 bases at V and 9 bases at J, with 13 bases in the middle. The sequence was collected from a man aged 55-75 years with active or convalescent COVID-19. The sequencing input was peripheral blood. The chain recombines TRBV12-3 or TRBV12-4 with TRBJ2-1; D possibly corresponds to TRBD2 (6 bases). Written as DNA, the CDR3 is TGTGCCAGCAGTTCATCGCACGGGGGTGAGCAGTTCTTC. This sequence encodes CASSSSHGGEQFF.